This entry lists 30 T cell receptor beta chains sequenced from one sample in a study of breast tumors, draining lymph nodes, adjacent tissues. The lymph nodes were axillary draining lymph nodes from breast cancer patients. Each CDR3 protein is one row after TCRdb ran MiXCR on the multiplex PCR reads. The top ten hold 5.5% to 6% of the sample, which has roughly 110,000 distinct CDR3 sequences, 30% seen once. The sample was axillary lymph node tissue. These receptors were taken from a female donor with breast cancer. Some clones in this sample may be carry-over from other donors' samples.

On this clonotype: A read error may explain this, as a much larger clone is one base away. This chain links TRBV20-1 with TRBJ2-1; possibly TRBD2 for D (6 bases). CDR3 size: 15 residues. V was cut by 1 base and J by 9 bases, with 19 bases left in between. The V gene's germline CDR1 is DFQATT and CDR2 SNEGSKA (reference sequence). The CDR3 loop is CSARGKSGYPGEQFF. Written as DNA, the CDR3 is TGCAGTGCTAGAGGGAAAAGCGGGTACCCGGGTGAGCAGTTCTTC.

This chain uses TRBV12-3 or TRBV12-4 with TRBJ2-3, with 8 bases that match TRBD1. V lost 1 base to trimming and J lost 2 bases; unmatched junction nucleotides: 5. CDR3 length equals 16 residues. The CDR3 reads CASSLGDRRYTDTQYF. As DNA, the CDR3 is TGTGCCAGCAGTTTAGGGGACAGGAGATACACAGATACGCAGTATTTT.

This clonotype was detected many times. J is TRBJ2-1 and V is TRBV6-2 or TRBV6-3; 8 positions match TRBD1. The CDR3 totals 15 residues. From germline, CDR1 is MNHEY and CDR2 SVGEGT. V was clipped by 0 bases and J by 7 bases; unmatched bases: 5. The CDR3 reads CASSYSRTGRNEQFF. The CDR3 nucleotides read TGTGCCAGCAGTTACTCTAGGACAGGGAGGAATGAGCAGTTCTTC.

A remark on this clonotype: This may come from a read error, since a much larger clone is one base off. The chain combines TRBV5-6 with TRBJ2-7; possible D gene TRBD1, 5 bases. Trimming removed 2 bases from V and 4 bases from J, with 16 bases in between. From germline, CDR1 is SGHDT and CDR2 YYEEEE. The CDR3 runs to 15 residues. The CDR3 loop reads CASSFETAPVYEQYF. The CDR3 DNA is TGTGCCAGCAGCTTTGAGACAGCACCTGTGTACGAGCAGTACTTC.

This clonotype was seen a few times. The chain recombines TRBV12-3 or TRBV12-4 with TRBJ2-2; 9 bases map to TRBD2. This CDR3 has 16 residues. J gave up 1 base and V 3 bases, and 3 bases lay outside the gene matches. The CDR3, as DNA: TGTGCCAGCAGTTTCCGACTAGCGGTGAACACCGGGGAGCTGTTTTTT. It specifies CASSFRLAVNTGELFF.

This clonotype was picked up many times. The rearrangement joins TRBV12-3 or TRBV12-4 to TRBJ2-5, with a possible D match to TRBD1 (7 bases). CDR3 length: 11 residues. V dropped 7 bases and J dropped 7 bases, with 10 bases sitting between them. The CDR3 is CASTGGGTQYF. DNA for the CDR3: TGTGCCAGCACAGGGGGAGGGACCCAGTACTTC.

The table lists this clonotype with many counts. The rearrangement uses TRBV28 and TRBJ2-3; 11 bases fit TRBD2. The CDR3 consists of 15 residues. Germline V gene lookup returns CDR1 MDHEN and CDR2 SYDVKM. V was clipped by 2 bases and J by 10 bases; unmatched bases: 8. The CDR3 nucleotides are TGTGCCAGCAGTTTAATAGCGGGAGGGGGCCACGCGCAGTATTTT. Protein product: CASSLIAGGGHAQYF.

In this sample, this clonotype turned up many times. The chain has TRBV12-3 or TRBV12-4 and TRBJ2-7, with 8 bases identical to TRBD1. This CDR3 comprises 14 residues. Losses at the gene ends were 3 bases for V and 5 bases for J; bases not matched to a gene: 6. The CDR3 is CASSLTGVINEQYF. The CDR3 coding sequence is TGTGCCAGCAGTTTGACAGGGGTTATCAACGAGCAGTACTTC.

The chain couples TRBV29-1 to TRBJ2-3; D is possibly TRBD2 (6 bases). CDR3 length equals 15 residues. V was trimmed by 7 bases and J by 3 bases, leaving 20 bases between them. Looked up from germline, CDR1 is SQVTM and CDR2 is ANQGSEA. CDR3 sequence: CSAHPLGGLTDTQYF. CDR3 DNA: TGCAGCGCCCATCCTTTGGGGGGTTTAACAGATACGCAGTATTTT.

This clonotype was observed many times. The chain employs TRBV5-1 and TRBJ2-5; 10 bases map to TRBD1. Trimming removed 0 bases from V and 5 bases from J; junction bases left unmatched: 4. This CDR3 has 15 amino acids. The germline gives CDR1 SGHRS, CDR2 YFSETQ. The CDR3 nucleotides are TGCGCCAGCAGCTTGGGACAGGGGGCCGGGGAGACCCAGTACTTC. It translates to CASSLGQGAGETQYF.

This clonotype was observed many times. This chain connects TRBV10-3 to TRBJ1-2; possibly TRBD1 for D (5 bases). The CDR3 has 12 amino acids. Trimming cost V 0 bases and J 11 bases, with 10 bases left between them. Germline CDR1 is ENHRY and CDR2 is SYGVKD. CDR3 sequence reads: CAISESKKGYTF. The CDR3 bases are TGTGCCATCAGTGAGTCGAAGAAGGGGTACACCTTC.

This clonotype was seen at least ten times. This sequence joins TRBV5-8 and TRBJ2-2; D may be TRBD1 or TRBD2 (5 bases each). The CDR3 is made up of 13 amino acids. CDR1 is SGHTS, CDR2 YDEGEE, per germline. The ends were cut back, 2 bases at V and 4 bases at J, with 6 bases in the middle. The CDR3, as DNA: TGTGCCAGCAGCTTTGGGGGCACCGGGGAGCTGTTTTTT. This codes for CASSFGGTGELFF. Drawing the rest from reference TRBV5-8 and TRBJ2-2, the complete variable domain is EAGVTQSPTHLIKTRGQQATLRCSPISGHTSVYWYQQALGLGLQFLLWYDEGEERNRGNFPPRFSGRQFPNYSSELNVNALELEDSALYLCASSFGGTGELFFGEGSRLTVL.

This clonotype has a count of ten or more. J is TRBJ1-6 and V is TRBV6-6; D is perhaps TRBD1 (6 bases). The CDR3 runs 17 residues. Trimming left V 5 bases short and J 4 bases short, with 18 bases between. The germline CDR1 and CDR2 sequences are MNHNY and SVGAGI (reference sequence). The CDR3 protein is CASSHPVGQGYNSPLHF. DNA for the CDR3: TGTGCCAGCAGTCACCCGGTAGGGCAGGGGTATAATTCACCCCTCCACTTT.

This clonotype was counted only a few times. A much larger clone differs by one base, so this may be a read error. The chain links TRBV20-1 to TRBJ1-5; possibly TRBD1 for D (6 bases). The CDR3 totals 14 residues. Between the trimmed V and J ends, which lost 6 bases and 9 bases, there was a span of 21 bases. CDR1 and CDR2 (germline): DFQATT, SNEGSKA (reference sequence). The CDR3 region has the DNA TGCAGTGCCACAGACGGGACAAGTTTACCGCCCCAGCATTTT. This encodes CSATDGTSLPPQHF.

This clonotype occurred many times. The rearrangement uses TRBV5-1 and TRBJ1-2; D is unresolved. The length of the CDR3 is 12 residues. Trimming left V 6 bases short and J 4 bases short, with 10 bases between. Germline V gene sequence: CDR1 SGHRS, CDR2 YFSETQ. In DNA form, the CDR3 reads TGCGCCAGCACCCGACCGGGCTATGGCTACACCTTC. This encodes CASTRPGYGYTF.

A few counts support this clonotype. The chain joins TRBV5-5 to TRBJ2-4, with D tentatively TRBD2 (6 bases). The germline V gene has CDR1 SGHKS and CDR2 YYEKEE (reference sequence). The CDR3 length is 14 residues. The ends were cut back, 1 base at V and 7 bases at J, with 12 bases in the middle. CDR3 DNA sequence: TGTGCCAGCAGCTTGACTAGGGCGGGGAACATTCAGTACTTC. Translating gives CASSLTRAGNIQYF. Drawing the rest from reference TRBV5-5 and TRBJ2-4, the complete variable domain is DAGVTQSPTHLIKTRGQQVTLRCSPISGHKSVSWYQQVLGQGPQFIFQYYEKEERGRGNFPDRFSARQFPNYSSELNVNALLLGDSALYLCASSLTRAGNIQYFGAGTRLSVL.

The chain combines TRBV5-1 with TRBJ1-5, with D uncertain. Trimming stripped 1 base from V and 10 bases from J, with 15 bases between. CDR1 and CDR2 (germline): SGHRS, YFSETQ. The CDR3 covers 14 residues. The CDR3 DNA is TGCGCCAGCAGCTTGAGTCCTAGCGGGAGCCCCCAGCATTTT. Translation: CASSLSPSGSPQHF. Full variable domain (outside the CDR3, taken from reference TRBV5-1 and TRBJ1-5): KAGVTQTPRYLIKTRGQQVTLSCSPISGHRSVSWYQQTPGQGLQFLFEYFSETQRNKGNFPGRFSGRQFSNSRSEMNVSTLELGDSALYLCASSLSPSGSPQHFGDGTRLSIL.

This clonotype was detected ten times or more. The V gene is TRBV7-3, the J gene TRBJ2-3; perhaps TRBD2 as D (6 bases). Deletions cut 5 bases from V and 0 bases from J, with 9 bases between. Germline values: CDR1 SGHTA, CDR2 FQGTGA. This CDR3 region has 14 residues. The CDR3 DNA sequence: TGTGCCAGCAGCCCCACTAGCAGCACAGATACGCAGTATTTT. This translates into CASSPTSSTDTQYF.

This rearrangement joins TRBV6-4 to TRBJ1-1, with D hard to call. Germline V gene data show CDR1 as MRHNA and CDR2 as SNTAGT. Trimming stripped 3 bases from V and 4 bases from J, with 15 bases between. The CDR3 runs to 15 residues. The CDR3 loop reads CASSEVPFQTTEAFF. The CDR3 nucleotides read TGTGCCAGCAGTGAAGTTCCCTTTCAGACCACTGAAGCTTTCTTT.

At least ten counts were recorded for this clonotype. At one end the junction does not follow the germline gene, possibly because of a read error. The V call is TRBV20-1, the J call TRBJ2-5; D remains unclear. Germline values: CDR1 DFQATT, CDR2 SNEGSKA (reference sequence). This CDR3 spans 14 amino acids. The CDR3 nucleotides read TGCGGTGCTAGAGTGTCCGACGCCAGAGGGACCCAGTACTTC. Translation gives CGARVSDARGTQYF.

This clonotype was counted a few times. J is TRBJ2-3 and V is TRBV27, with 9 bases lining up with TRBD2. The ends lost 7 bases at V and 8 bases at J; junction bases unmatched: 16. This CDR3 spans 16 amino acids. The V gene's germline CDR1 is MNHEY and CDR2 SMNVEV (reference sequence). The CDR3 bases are TGTGCCAGCAAACTAGGGGCTAGCGGGGAGCTTGGTACGCAGTATTTT. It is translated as CASKLGASGELGTQYF.

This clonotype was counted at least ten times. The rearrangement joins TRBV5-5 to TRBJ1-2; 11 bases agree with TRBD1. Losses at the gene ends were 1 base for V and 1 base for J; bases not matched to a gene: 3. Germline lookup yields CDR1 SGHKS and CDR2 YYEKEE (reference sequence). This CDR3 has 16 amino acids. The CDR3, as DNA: TGTGCCAGCAGCTTGTGGGACAGGGGGAATAACTATGGCTACACCTTC. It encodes CASSLWDRGNNYGYTF.

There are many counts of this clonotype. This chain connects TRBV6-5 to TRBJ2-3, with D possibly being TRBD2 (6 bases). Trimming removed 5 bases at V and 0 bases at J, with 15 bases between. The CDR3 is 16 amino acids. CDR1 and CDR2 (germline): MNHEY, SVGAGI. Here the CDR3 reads CASSHPPGTSTDTQYF. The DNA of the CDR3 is TGTGCCAGCAGTCACCCCCCAGGGACTAGCACAGATACGCAGTATTTT.

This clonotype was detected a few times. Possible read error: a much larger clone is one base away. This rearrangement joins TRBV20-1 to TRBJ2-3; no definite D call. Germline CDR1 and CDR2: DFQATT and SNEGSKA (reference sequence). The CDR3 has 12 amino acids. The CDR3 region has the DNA TGCAGTGCTAGTAAGAGCTCAGATACGCCGTATTTT. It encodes CSASKSSDTPYF.

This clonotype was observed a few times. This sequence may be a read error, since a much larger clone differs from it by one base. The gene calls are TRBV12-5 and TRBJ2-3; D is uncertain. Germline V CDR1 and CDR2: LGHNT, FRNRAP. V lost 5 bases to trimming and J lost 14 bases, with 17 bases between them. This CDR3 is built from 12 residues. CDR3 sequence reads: CASGHILSGRYF. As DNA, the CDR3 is TGTGCTAGTGGTCACATCCTGTCTGGTCGGTATTTT.

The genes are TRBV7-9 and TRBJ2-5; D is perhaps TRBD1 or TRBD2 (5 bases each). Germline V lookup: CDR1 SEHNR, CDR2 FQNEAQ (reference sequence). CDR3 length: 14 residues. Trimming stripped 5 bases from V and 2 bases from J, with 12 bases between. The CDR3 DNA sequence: TGTGCCAGCAGCCTAGATTGGGGGCAAGAGACCCAGTACTTC. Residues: CASSLDWGQETQYF.

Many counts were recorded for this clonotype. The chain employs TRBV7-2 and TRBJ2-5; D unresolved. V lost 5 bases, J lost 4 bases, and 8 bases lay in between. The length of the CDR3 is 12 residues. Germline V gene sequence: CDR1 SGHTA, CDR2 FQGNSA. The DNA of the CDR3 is TGTGCCAGCAGCGCAGTTGGAGAGACCCAGTACTTC. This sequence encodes CASSAVGETQYF.

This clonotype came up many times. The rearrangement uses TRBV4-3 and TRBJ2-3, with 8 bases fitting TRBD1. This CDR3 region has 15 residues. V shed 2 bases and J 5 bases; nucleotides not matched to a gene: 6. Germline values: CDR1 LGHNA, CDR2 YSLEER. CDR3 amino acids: CASSQKDREGDTQYF. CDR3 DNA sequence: TGCGCCAGCAGCCAAAAGGACAGGGAAGGAGATACGCAGTATTTT.

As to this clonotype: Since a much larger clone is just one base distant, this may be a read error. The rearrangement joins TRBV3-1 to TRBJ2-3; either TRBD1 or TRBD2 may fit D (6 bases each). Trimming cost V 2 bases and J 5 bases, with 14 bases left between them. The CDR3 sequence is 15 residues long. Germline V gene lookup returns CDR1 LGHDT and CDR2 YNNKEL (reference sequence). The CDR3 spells CASSQPGGGIDTQYF. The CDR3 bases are TGTGCCAGCAGCCAACCCGGGGGCGGTATAGATACGCAGTATTTT.

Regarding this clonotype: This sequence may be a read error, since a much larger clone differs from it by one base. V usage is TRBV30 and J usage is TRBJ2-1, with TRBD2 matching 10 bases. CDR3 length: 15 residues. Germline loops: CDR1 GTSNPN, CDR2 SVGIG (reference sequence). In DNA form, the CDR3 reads TGTGCCTGGAGTTTAGCGGGAGGCCGATACAATGAGCGGTTCTTC. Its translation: CAWSLAGGRYNERFF.